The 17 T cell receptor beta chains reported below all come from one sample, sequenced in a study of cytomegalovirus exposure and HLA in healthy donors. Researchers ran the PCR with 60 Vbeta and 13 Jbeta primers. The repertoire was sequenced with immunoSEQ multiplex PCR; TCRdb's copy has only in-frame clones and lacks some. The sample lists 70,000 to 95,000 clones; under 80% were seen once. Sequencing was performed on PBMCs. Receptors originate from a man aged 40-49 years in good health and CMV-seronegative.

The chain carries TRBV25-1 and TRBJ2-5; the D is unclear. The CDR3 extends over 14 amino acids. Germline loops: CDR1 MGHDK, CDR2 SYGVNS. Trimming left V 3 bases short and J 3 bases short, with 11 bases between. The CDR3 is CASSDLRLKETQYF. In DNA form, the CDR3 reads TGTGCCAGCAGTGACCTGAGGCTGAAAGAGACCCAGTACTTC.

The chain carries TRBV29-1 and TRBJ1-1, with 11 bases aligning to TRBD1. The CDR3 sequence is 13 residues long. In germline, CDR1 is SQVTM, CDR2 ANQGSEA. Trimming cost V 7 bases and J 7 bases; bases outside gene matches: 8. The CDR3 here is CSAGQGAFVEAFF. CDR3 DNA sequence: TGCAGCGCCGGACAGGGGGCTTTTGTTGAAGCTTTCTTT.

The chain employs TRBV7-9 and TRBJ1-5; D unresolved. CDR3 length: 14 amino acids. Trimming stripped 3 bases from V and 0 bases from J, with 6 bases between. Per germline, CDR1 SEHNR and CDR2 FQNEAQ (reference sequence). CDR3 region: CASSFGDSNQPQHF. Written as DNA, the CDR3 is TGTGCCAGCAGCTTCGGGGATAGCAATCAGCCCCAGCATTTT.

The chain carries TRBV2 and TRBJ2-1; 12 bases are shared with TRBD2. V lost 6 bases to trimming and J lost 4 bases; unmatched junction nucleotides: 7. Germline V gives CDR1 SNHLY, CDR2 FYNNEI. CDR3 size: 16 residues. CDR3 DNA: TGTGCCAGCAGGATAAGGACTAGCGGGAATTACAATGAGCAGTTCTTC. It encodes CASRIRTSGNYNEQFF.

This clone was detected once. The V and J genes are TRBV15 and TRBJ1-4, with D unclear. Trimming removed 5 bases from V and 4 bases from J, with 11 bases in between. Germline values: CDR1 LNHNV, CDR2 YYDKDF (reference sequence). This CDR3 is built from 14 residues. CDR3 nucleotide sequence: TGTGCCACCAGCCGGCGGGAGTTTAATGAAAAACTGTTTTTT. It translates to CATSRREFNEKLFF.

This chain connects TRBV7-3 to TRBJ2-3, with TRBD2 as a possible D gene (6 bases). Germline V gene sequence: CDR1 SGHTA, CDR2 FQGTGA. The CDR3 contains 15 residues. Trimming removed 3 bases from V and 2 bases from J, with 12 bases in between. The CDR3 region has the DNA TGTGCCAGCAGCTTGATTGGGGGGAACACAGATACGCAGTATTTT. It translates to CASSLIGGNTDTQYF. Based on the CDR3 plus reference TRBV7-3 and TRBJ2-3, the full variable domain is GAGVSQTPSNKVTEKGKYVELRCDPISGHTALYWYRQSLGQGPEFLIYFQGTGAADDSGLPNDRFFAVRPEGSVSTLKIQRTERGDSAVYLCASSLIGGNTDTQYFGPGTRLTVL.

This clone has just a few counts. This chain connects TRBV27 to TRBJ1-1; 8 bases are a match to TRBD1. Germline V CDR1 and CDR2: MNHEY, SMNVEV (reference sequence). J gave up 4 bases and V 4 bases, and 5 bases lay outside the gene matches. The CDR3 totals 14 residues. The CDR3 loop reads CASSSITGGTEAFF. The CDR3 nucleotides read TGTGCCAGCAGTTCTATAACAGGGGGCACTGAAGCTTTCTTT.

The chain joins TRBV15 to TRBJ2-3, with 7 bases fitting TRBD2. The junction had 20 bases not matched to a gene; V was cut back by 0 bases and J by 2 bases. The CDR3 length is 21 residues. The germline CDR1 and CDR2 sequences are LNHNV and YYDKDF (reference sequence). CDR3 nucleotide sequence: TGTGCCACCAGCAGAGATTTAGCGGGTATAGGGGCGTATAGCGCCACAGATACGCAGTATTTT. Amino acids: CATSRDLAGIGAYSATDTQYF. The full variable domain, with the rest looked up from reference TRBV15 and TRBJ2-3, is DAMVIQNPRYQVTQFGKPVTLSCSQTLNHNVMYWYQQKSSQAPKLLFHYYDKDFNNEADTPDNFQSRRPNTSFCFLDIRSPGLGDTAMYLCATSRDLAGIGAYSATDTQYFGPGTRLTVL.

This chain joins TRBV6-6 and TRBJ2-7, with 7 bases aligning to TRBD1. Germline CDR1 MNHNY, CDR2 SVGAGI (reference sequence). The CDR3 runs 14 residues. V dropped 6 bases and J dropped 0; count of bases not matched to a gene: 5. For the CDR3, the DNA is TGTGCCAGCAGCCGAGGGACAGTCTCCTACGAGCAGTACTTC. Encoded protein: CASSRGTVSYEQYF.

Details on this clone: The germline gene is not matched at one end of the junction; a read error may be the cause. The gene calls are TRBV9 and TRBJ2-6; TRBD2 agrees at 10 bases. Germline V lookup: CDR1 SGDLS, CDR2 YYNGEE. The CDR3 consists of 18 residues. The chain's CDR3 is CASSFRSGRALGANGLTF. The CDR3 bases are TGTGCCAGCAGCTTCAGAAGCGGGAGGGCCCTCGGGGCCAACGGCCTGACTTTC.

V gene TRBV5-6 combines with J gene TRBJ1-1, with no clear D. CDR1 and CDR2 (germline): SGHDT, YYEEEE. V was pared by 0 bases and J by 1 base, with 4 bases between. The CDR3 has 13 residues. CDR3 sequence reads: CASSLAGNTEAFF. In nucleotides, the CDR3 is TGTGCCAGCAGCTTGGCCGGGAACACTGAAGCTTTCTTT.

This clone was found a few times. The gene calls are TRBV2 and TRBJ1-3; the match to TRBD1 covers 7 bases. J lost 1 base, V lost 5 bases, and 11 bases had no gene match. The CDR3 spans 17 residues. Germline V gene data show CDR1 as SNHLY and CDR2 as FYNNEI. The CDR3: CASSRTGTASSGNTIYF. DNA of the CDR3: TGTGCCAGCAGTCGAACCGGGACAGCCTCATCTGGAAACACCATATATTTT.

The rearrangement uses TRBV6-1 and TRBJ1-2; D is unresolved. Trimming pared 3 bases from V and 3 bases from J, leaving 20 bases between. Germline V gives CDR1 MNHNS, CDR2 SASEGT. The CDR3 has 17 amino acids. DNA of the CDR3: TGTGCCAGCAGTGACCCTAGGAGGGCCTCCCCTCACTATGGCTACACCTTC. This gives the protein CASSDPRRASPHYGYTF.

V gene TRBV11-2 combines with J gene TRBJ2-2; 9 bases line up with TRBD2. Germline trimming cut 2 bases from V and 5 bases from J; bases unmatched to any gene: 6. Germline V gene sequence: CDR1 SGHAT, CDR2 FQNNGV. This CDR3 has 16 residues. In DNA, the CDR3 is TGTGCCAGCAGCTTATGGCGGGGGGGCCAGACCGGGGAGCTGTTTTTT. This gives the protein CASSLWRGGQTGELFF.

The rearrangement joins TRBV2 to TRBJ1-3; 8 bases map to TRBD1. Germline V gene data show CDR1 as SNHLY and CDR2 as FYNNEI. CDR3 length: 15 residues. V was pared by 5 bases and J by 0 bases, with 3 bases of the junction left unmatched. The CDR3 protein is CASSQTGASGNTIYF. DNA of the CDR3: TGTGCCAGCAGTCAGACAGGGGCCTCTGGAAACACCATATATTTT.

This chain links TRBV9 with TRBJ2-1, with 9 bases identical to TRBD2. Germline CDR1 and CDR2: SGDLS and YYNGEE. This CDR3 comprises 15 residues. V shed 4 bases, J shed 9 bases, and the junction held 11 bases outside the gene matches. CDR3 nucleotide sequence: TGTGCCAGCAGCTCCCCTGGCGGGAGGGTGGTTGAGCAGTTCTTC. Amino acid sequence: CASSSPGGRVVEQFF.

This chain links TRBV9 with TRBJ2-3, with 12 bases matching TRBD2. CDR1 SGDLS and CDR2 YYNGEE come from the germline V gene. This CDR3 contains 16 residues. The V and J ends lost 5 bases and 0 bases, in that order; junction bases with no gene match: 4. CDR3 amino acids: CASRGGTSGSTDTQYF. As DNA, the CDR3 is TGTGCCAGCAGGGGGGGGACTAGCGGGAGCACAGATACGCAGTATTTT.